This T cell receptor beta chain stems from a study of read filtering for tumor transcriptome and immune sequencing. This library used about 360 ng RNA and molecular barcoded adaptors spanning alpha/delta and beta/gamma chains. One entry per CDR3 protein results from TCRdb running MiXCR on the reads. The repertoire holds about 47,000 distinct CDR3 sequences, approximately 12% seen once, with less than 15% in the top ten. This clonotype was counted many times. The TCR originated in a donor over 35 with multiple myeloma. Sequencing was done on a sample of a population of CD138-negative cells sorted from bone marrow.

CDR3 residues: CSSIGGPETQYF. DNA for the CDR3: TGCAGCTCTATAGGGGGACCGGAGACCCAGTACTTC. The J gene is TRBJ2-5, the V gene TRBV29-1; tentatively, D is TRBD1 (6 bases). Germline CDR1 and CDR2: SQVTM and ANQGSEA. V lost 8 bases to trimming and J lost 5 bases, with 15 bases between them. The CDR3 has 12 residues.